This T cell receptor (beta chain) derives from a study of CD8 T cells in ankylosing spondylitis. Study-wide results and limits: According to the report, clones linked to the disease were significantly enriched in matched synovial fluid samples taken from ankylosing spondylitis patients. Some motif variants were previously reported in reactive arthritis synovial fluid and blood. Typical of ankylosing spondylitis blood, it appeared, was a TCR beta motif of eight highly homologous variants.

Comment on this clonotype: As yet, its antigen is unknown.

The CDR3 consists of 15 residues. Germline V CDR1 and CDR2: LGHNT, FRNRAP. The ends were cut back, 1 base at V and 6 bases at J, with 14 bases in the middle. Quantitative 5'-RACE with molecular barcodes produced the TCR beta libraries. MiXCR was run by TCRdb on the 5' RACE reads, yielding one entry per CDR3 protein. The table lists under 850,000 distinct CDR3 sequences, around a fifth of them singletons, with over 15% in the top ten. The sample was blood, either unsorted or a sorted T cell fraction (not recorded which). This clonotype originated in a male donor with ankylosing spondylitis. The chain uses TRBV12-5 and TRBJ2-3, with D uncertain. The CDR3 bases are TGTGCTAGTGGTTTGGCCCTGACCCGGACGGATACGCAGTATTTT. Amino acid sequence: CASGLALTRTDTQYF. Based on the CDR3 plus reference TRBV12-5 and TRBJ2-3, the full variable domain is DARVTQTPRHKVTEMGQEVTMRCQPILGHNTVFWYRQTMMQGLELLAYFRNRAPLDDSGMPKDRFSAEMPDATLATLKIQPSEPRDSAVYFCASGLALTRTDTQYFGPGTRLTVL.